The 9 T cell receptor beta chains reported below all come from one sample, sequenced in a study of shared clonotypes between healthy human individuals. As defined, naive CD8 cells were CD45RO-negative and positively selected for CCR7, with terminally differentiated effector memory CD45RA+ cells excluded. Sequenced by immunoSEQ multiplex PCR; TCRdb stores in-frame clones only, minus some. Of around 600,000 clones in the sample, approximately 95% were seen once. Sequenced input: naive CD8+ T cells sorted from blood. These receptor sequences come from a young woman in good health.

The V gene is TRBV2, the J gene TRBJ1-1, with D possibly being TRBD1 (5 bases). Germline CDR1 SNHLY, CDR2 FYNNEI. CDR3 size: 15 residues. The V gene lost 10 bases and the J gene lost 3 bases, with 21 bases spanning the gap. The CDR3 is CATRGAGRRYTEAFF. The CDR3 DNA reads as TGTGCCACCCGTGGAGCGGGGCGCAGGTACACTGAAGCTTTCTTT.

This chain uses TRBV5-1 with TRBJ2-7, with 7 bases identical to TRBD1. The CDR3 totals 14 residues. Germline CDR1 and CDR2: SGHRS and YFSETQ. V gave up 0 bases and J gave up 2 bases; unmatched junction bases: 2. Written as DNA, the CDR3 is TGCGCCAGCAGCTTGGTAGGGACAGCCTACGAGCAGTACTTC. Translated: CASSLVGTAYEQYF.

The CDR3 nucleotides read TGTGCCAGCAGCTTAAGTCGCGCCCCCTCAGAGAAGCAGTTCTTC. Amino acids: CASSLSRAPSEKQFF. The rearrangement joins TRBV11-2 to TRBJ2-1; D ambiguous. CDR3 size: 15 residues. Per the germline V gene, CDR1 is SGHAT and CDR2 is FQNNGV. V lost 2 bases and J 11 bases, leaving 19 bases between the germline ends.

This clone was seen just once. In the same sample, other DNA sequences code for this CDR3. The J gene is TRBJ1-1, the V gene TRBV7-9; D call uncertain. The V gene's germline CDR1 is SEHNR and CDR2 FQNEAQ (reference sequence). The CDR3 covers 11 residues. The V and J ends lost 1 base and 5 bases respectively, with 2 bases between them. For the CDR3, the DNA is TGTGCCAGCAGCTTAGGAACTGAAGCTTTCTTT. Translation gives CASSLGTEAFF.

The rearrangement joins TRBV19 to TRBJ1-4; D call uncertain. From germline, CDR1 is LNHDA and CDR2 SQIVND (reference sequence). CDR3 length: 14 amino acids. The germline V and J ends were trimmed by 6 bases and 8 bases, with 16 bases remaining between them. The CDR3 DNA sequence: TGTGCCAGTAGCCTTCGGAGGCTGGGGGAAAAACTGTTTTTT. Translation gives CASSLRRLGEKLFF.

The V call is TRBV5-1, the J call TRBJ1-2; possibly TRBD1 for D (6 bases). Trimming shortened V by 2 bases and J by 1 base, and 9 bases separated the two germline ends. The CDR3 contains 14 residues. Germline lookup yields CDR1 SGHRS and CDR2 YFSETQ. This CDR3 reads CASSFGGGNYGYTF. CDR3 bases: TGCGCCAGCAGCTTCGGAGGGGGTAACTATGGCTACACCTTC. Based on the CDR3 plus reference TRBV5-1 and TRBJ1-2, the full variable domain is KAGVTQTPRYLIKTRGQQVTLSCSPISGHRSVSWYQQTPGQGLQFLFEYFSETQRNKGNFPGRFSGRQFSNSRSEMNVSTLELGDSALYLCASSFGGGNYGYTFGSGTRLTVV.

The rearrangement links TRBV5-1 to TRBJ2-2; the match to TRBD2 covers 7 bases. The ends lost 0 bases at V and 6 bases at J; junction bases unmatched: 11. The germline gives CDR1 SGHRS, CDR2 YFSETQ. The CDR3 runs 17 residues. The CDR3 spells CASSLEILTRGAGELFF. CDR3 sequence (DNA): TGCGCCAGCAGCTTGGAGATTTTGACTCGGGGGGCCGGGGAGCTGTTTTTT. Together with reference TRBV5-1 and TRBJ2-2, the CDR3 gives the full variable domain: KAGVTQTPRYLIKTRGQQVTLSCSPISGHRSVSWYQQTPGQGLQFLFEYFSETQRNKGNFPGRFSGRQFSNSRSEMNVSTLELGDSALYLCASSLEILTRGAGELFFGEGSRLTVL.

The genes are TRBV11-2 and TRBJ2-7, with D unresolved. The CDR3 is made up of 15 amino acids. V lost 5 bases and J 4 bases, leaving 18 bases between the germline ends. The germline gives CDR1 SGHAT, CDR2 FQNNGV. The CDR3 bases are TGTGCCAGCAGCACAGATTACATTCGGCGGTACGAGCAGTACTTC. Its protein is CASSTDYIRRYEQYF. Full variable domain (missing parts from reference TRBV11-2 and TRBJ2-7): EAGVAQSPRYKIIEKRQSVAFWCNPISGHATLYWYQQILGQGPKLLIQFQNNGVVDDSQLPKDRFSAERLKGVDSTLKIQPAKLEDSAVYLCASSTDYIRRYEQYFGPGTRLTVT.

This chain links TRBV19 with TRBJ2-7; D is unresolved. Trimming took 3 bases from V and 2 from J, leaving 14 bases between them. The CDR3 covers 15 residues. Germline V gene lookup returns CDR1 LNHDA and CDR2 SQIVND (reference sequence). In nucleotides, the CDR3 is TGTGCCAGTAGTATTCAGGCTATGGGAACCTACGAGCAGTACTTC. This gives the protein CASSIQAMGTYEQYF.